The clone carrying this T cell receptor (beta chain) has just a few counts. Germline-derived CDR1 and CDR2 are SQVTM and ANQGSEA. The CDR3 is made up of 14 amino acids. Germline trimming cut 5 bases from V and 3 bases from J; bases unmatched to any gene: 8. TCRdb re-called the RT-PCR reads with MiXCR, one entry per CDR3 protein. The sample records about a million distinct CDR3 sequences, under 20% being singletons. The data stem from a study of patients and donors after allogeneic stem cell transplantation. The V gene is TRBV29-1, the J gene TRBJ1-1; the match to TRBD1 covers 8 bases. Sequencing was carried out using blood, either unsorted or a sorted T cell fraction (not recorded which). The source of this sequence is a human donor who was either an allogeneic HSCT recipient or a stem cell or donor lymphocyte infusion donor (not recorded which). It is not recorded whose cells these are; they may come from a transplant donor. The CDR3 here is CSVWTGTGYTEAFF. CDR3 coding DNA: TGCAGCGTTTGGACAGGGACGGGGTACACTGAAGCTTTCTTT.